This T cell receptor (beta chain) was sequenced during a study of blood T cells in healthy people across ages. The study's findings and limits: Reliance upon unsorted PBMCs precluded definitive naive versus antigen-experienced comparison.

This clonotype was picked up many times. Its antigen is undetermined. Alongside a J-beta primer mix, a sample-barcoded 5' primer served in a second PCR lasting about 7 to 12 cycles. The authors tagged each cDNA molecule using a template-switch adaptor with 12 random nucleotides. Every individual sample yielded 3 million or more paired-end reads (each containing CDR3). A single record per CDR3 protein comes from TCRdb applying MiXCR to the 5' RACE reads. This table has some 1,800,000 distinct CDR3 sequences, 39% appearing once. Total RNA extraction produced at least 5 micrograms (per sample) for the study. Sequencing was done on a sample of blood. This clonotype was obtained from a human donor in good health.

The DNA for the CDR3 is TGTGCCAGCAGCCCCAGGTCGGGGAGCTCCTACGAGCAGTACTTC. Translating it yields CASSPRSGSSYEQYF. The chain employs TRBV7-2 and TRBJ2-7; tentatively, D is TRBD2 (5 bases). CDR1 is SGHTA and CDR2 is FQGNSA in the germline V gene. This CDR3 spans 15 amino acids. V shed 5 bases and J shed 0 bases, with 14 bases lying between them. Filled out from reference TRBV7-2 and TRBJ2-7, the complete variable domain reads GAGVSQSPSNKVTEKGKDVELRCDPISGHTALYWYRQSLGQGLEFLIYFQGNSAPDKSGLPSDRFSAERTGGSVSTLTIQRTQQEDSAVYLCASSPRSGSSYEQYFGPGTRLTVT.